Below, 29 T cell receptor beta chains from the same sample are listed, as sequenced in a study of Tregs in tolerant kidney transplant recipients. Only in-frame clones appear in the TCRdb table, and some are missing; sequencing was by immunoSEQ multiplex PCR. This table holds approximately 50,000 clones. Sequenced here: CD4+ T cells from blood, sampled before the transplant. These receptors were taken from a human donor who received a combined kidney and bone marrow transplant.

Comments on this clone: The CDR3 extends 3 residues past the end of the read, so its final part is completed from the germline J gene. J is TRBJ1-2 and V is TRBV29-1, with TRBD1 matching over 8 bases. Germline CDR1 and CDR2: SQVTM and ANQGSEA. Trimming at V came to 6 bases and at J to 1 base, leaving 7 bases not matched to a gene. CDR3 length: 14 residues. The sequenced part of the CDR3 DNA is TGCAGCGTGACAGGGGTGGAGAGTAACTATGGC. This codes for CSVTGVESNYG. The entire CDR3 protein reads CSVTGVESNYGYTF.

Regarding this clone: The CDR3 is cut off 3 residues early in the read; its end comes from the germline J gene. V is TRBV2 and J is TRBJ2-5, with D perhaps TRBD1 (5 bases). CDR3 size: 13 residues. The germline V and J ends were trimmed by 5 bases and 1 base, with 8 bases remaining between them. Germline values: CDR1 SNHLY, CDR2 FYNNEI. The sequenced part of the CDR3 DNA is TGTGCCAGCAGTAAGGGGATCCAAGAGACC. It is translated as CASSKGIQET. The entire CDR3 sequence reads CASSKGIQETQYF.

For this clone: The read terminates 3 residues before the CDR3 end, so the remaining end is supplied by the germline J gene. V is TRBV29-1 and J is TRBJ1-1; 7 positions match TRBD1. CDR1 and CDR2 from the germline V gene are SQVTM and ANQGSEA. With V trimmed by 5 bases and J by 3 bases, 6 bases remained unmatched. The CDR3 extends over 13 amino acids. The CDR3 bases that were read are TGCAGCGTTTCACAGGGGTCGGACACTGAA. Translation gives CSVSQGSDTE. The full-length CDR3 reads as CSVSQGSDTEAFF.

The covered CDR3 bases are TGTGCCAGCTCCCCGGGACAACAGAGCAATCAGCCC. Translated: CASSPGQQSNQP. The full CDR3 is CASSPGQQSNQPQHF. The chain carries TRBV18 and TRBJ1-5, with D perhaps matching TRBD1 (6 bases). The read gets to within 3 residues of the CDR3 end, and the germline J gene fills in the rest. Trimming removed 6 bases at V and 1 base at J, with 13 bases between. CDR3 length: 15 residues. Germline CDR1 KGHSH, CDR2 LQKENI.

In the case of this clone: Read coverage stops 3 residues before the CDR3 terminus; the germline J gene supplies the remainder. The same CDR3 can be traced to other DNA sequences in this sample. The chain links TRBV19 to TRBJ2-2, with D perhaps TRBD2 (6 bases). CDR1 LNHDA and CDR2 SQIVND come from the germline V gene (reference sequence). V gave up 1 base and J gave up 3 bases, with 9 bases separating them. The CDR3 spans 15 residues. The DNA read from the CDR3 is TGTGCCAGTAGTATAGCCACGGGGGACACCGGGGAG. It translates to CASSIATGDTGE. In full, the CDR3 is CASSIATGDTGELFF.

On this clone: The read comes to an end 3 residues before the CDR3 does, leaving the germline J gene to fill in the end. V is TRBV30 and J is TRBJ1-2, with a tentative D call TRBD1 (5 bases). Germline CDR1 GTSNPN, CDR2 SVGIG (reference sequence). V dropped 2 bases and J dropped 4 bases, with 20 bases sitting between them. There are 16 residues in the CDR3. CDR3 region: CAWSLPGPNGGYGYTF. The sequenced part of the CDR3 DNA is TGTGCCTGGAGTCTACCTGGGCCCAACGGGGGCTATGGC.

CDR3 DNA (partial): TGTGCCAGCAGCATGCCCCAGTGGGGGGCAGATACG. Translation: CASSMPQWGADT. The whole CDR3 protein is CASSMPQWGADTQYF. V gene TRBV7-8 combines with J gene TRBJ2-3; tentative D call: TRBD2 (6 bases). Sequencing ends 3 residues short of the CDR3 end; the germline J gene provides the rest. This CDR3 region has 15 residues. Germline assignment: CDR1 SGHVS and CDR2 FQNEAQ. The V end lost 5 bases, the J end lost 4 bases, and 16 bases lay between the germline ends.

Turning to this clone: The read ends 3 residues shy of where the CDR3 ends; the end is completed using the germline J gene. The chain joins TRBV5-1 to TRBJ2-3, with TRBD2 identical over 10 bases. The ends lost 0 bases at V and 2 bases at J; junction bases unmatched: 3. The CDR3 loop spans 16 amino acids. Germline V lookup: CDR1 SGHRS, CDR2 YFSETQ. The CDR3 sequence: CASSLVLAGATDTQYF. CDR3 DNA, as far as it was read: TGCGCCAGCAGCTTGGTCCTAGCGGGGGCCACAGATACG.

Concerning this clone: With the read ending 3 residues before the CDR3 end, the germline J gene is used to fill in that end. This rearrangement joins TRBV30 to TRBJ2-5, with D maybe TRBD1 (5 bases). Germline values: CDR1 GTSNPN, CDR2 SVGIG (reference sequence). This CDR3 has 14 amino acids. The germline V and J ends were trimmed by 1 base and 5 bases, with 14 bases remaining between them. CDR3 protein: CAWSGAPSGETQYF. The sequenced CDR3 bases are TGTGCCTGGAGTGGAGCACCCTCAGGGGAGACC. Full variable domain (remainder filled in from reference TRBV30 and TRBJ2-5): SQTIHQWPATLVQPVGSPLSLECTVEGTSNPNLYWYRQAAGRGLQLLFYSVGIGQISSEVPQNLSASRPQDRQFILSSKKLLLSDSGFYLCAWSGAPSGETQYFGPGTRLLVL.

Comment on this clone: The observed sequence ends 3 residues before the CDR3 terminus, with the missing tail filled in from the germline J gene. The V call is TRBV6-1, the J call TRBJ2-5; 7 nucleotides line up with TRBD1. CDR1 is MNHNS, CDR2 SASEGT, per germline. The trim removed 2 bases at V and 3 bases at J, leaving 9 bases unmatched. The CDR3 is 16 residues long. Partial CDR3 DNA: TGTGCCAGCAGTGAAATGAGGGACAGTCTTAAAGAGACC. Its translation: CASSEMRDSLKET. From start to end, the CDR3 is CASSEMRDSLKETQYF.

Of note for this clone: The read halts 3 residues ahead of the CDR3 end, with the missing end drawn from the germline J gene. The rearrangement joins TRBV18 to TRBJ1-5; tentatively, D is TRBD1 (6 bases). The CDR3 has 16 residues. In germline, CDR1 is KGHSH, CDR2 LQKENI. The V and J ends lost 1 base and 6 bases respectively, with 16 bases between them. The covered CDR3 bases are TGTGCCAGCTCACCACTTGCCAGGGGAGAGGGTCAGCCC. It translates to CASSPLARGEGQP. The full CDR3 protein is CASSPLARGEGQPQHF.

Of note for this clone: The observed sequence ends 3 residues before the CDR3 terminus, with the missing tail filled in from the germline J gene. The chain carries TRBV5-1 and TRBJ1-2; D may be TRBD1 (5 bases). Germline V gene lookup returns CDR1 SGHRS and CDR2 YFSETQ. V was trimmed by 3 bases and J by 5 bases, leaving 20 bases between them. CDR3 length equals 16 residues. The CDR3 sequence is CASSSPGTLSGYGYTF. The DNA read from the CDR3 is TGCGCCAGCAGCTCGCCCGGGACTTTAAGTGGGTATGGC.

Turning to this clone: The read halts 3 residues ahead of the CDR3 end, with the missing end drawn from the germline J gene. The rearrangement links TRBV19 to TRBJ1-1; weak D call: TRBD1 (6 bases). Germline-derived CDR1 and CDR2 are LNHDA and SQIVND (reference sequence). CDR3 size: 13 residues. V was pared by 8 bases and J by 4 bases, with 14 bases between. The CDR3 loop reads CASSQGRGTEAFF. The sequenced part of the CDR3 DNA is TGTGCCAGTTCACAGGGTCGAGGCACTGAA.

Remarks on this clone: The CDR3 goes on 3 residues after the read ends, and that part is filled in from the germline J gene. The chain has TRBV7-9 and TRBJ1-5; 8 bases line up with TRBD1. This CDR3 is 15 amino acids long. Germline lookup yields CDR1 SEHNR and CDR2 FQNEAQ (reference sequence). Unmatched junction bases numbered 4, after V lost 1 base and J lost 5 bases. The part of the CDR3 DNA that was read is TGTGCCAGCAGCTTAGGGACAGGGAACCATCAGCCC. This encodes CASSLGTGNHQP. In full, the CDR3 reads CASSLGTGNHQPQHF.

Points on this clone: The read stops 3 residues short of the end of the CDR3; the missing end is completed from the germline J gene. V is TRBV7-2 and J is TRBJ1-5, with 10 positions matching TRBD1. The trim removed 5 bases at V and 7 bases at J, leaving 8 bases unmatched. This CDR3 is 15 amino acids long. Germline CDR1 SGHTA, CDR2 FQGNSA. CDR3 loop: CASSLGTGVAQPQHF. The DNA read from the CDR3 is TGTGCCAGCAGCCTTGGGACAGGGGTAGCCCAGCCC.

Details on this clone: The CDR3 end is not reached by the read, which stops 3 residues before it; the germline J gene fills it in. V is TRBV20-1 and J is TRBJ1-4; 8 bases are a match to TRBD1. V gave up 1 base and J gave up 7 bases; unmatched junction bases: 2. CDR1 and CDR2 from the germline V gene are DFQATT and SNEGSKA (reference sequence). The CDR3 length is 13 residues. CDR3 residues: CSARGQGFEKLFF. The sequenced CDR3 bases are TGCAGTGCTAGAGGACAGGGGTTTGAAAAA.

On this clone: The read terminates 3 residues before the CDR3 end, so the remaining end is supplied by the germline J gene. V and J are TRBV5-1 and TRBJ2-5, with TRBD1 matching over 7 bases. The germline V gene has CDR1 SGHRS and CDR2 YFSETQ. The CDR3 runs to 14 residues. Germline trimming cut 1 base from V and 5 bases from J; bases unmatched to any gene: 5. The CDR3 spells CASSLLTGDETQYF. Incomplete CDR3 DNA: TGCGCCAGCAGCTTGTTAACAGGGGACGAGACC.

Worth noting for this clone: The sequenced fragment ends 3 residues before the CDR3 boundary, so the rest is inferred from the germline J gene. The chain employs TRBV18 and TRBJ2-7; TRBD1 matches 8 bases. Germline V lookup: CDR1 KGHSH, CDR2 LQKENI. After removal of 3 bases from V and 3 bases from J, the junction contained 7 bases not matched to a gene. CDR3 length: 15 residues. The CDR3 DNA, read in part, is TGTGCCAGCTCACCTATCGGGACAGGATACTACGAG. Translation gives CASSPIGTGYYE. The CDR3, in full, reads CASSPIGTGYYEQYF.

With respect to this clone: The read ends 3 residues before the CDR3 terminus; that terminus is restored from the germline J gene. The chain recombines TRBV19 with TRBJ2-3; 8 positions agree with TRBD2. Germline loops: CDR1 LNHDA, CDR2 SQIVND (reference sequence). V lost 5 bases and J lost 1; bases outside the gene matches: 8. The CDR3 is made up of 16 amino acids. Partial CDR3 DNA: TGTGCCAGTAGTGCGACTAGCGCCGTTGGCACAGATACG. Encoded protein: CASSATSAVGTDT. The complete CDR3 sequence is CASSATSAVGTDTQYF.

As regards this clone: From the germline J gene comes the end of the CDR3, since the read stops 3 residues before it. This rearrangement joins TRBV20-1 to TRBJ2-3; 15 bases agree with TRBD2. Looked up from germline, CDR1 is DFQATT and CDR2 is SNEGSKA (reference sequence). The CDR3 totals 14 residues. The trim removed 6 bases at V and 6 bases at J, leaving 4 bases unmatched. CDR3 DNA, as far as it was read: TGCAGTGCCTTAGGGACTAGCGGGAGGGATACG. The encoded protein is CSALGTSGRDT. The CDR3 reads in full as CSALGTSGRDTQYF.

In regard to this clone: The observed sequence ends 3 residues before the CDR3 terminus, with the missing tail filled in from the germline J gene. The chain uses TRBV19 and TRBJ1-4; 7 bases are a match to TRBD1. V shed 5 bases, J shed 8 bases, and the junction held 11 bases outside the gene matches. This CDR3 is 15 amino acids long. Germline V gene data show CDR1 as LNHDA and CDR2 as SQIVND (reference sequence). The DNA read from the CDR3 is TGTGCCAGTAGTCCCCAACAGGGGAGCGGAGAAAAA. It encodes CASSPQQGSGEK. The whole CDR3 protein reads CASSPQQGSGEKLFF.

For this clone: The read finishes 3 residues shy of the CDR3 end, and the germline J gene is used to complete it. This chain connects TRBV19 to TRBJ1-2; D is unclear. This CDR3 spans 15 amino acids. Germline V lookup: CDR1 LNHDA, CDR2 SQIVND (reference sequence). Trimming left V 1 base short and J 1 base short, with 10 bases between. The CDR3 reads CASSIAPTGNYGYTF. CDR3 bases read: TGTGCCAGTAGTATAGCTCCGACGGGTAACTATGGC. Looking up the rest from reference TRBV19 and TRBJ1-2 gives the full variable domain: DGGITQSPKYLFRKEGQNVTLSCEQNLNHDAMYWYRQDPGQGLRLIYYSQIVNDFQKGDIAEGYSVSREKKESFPLTVTSAQKNPTAFYLCASSIAPTGNYGYTFGSGTRLTVV.

Concerning this clone: The read is 3 residues too short to cover the CDR3 end, so that end is filled in from the germline J gene. The chain combines TRBV5-8 with TRBJ2-2; D possibly corresponds to TRBD1 (5 bases). Trimming shortened V by 5 bases and J by 1 base, and 12 bases separated the two germline ends. Germline CDR1 reads SGHTS; CDR2 reads YDEGEE. The length of the CDR3 is 15 residues. The CDR3 here is CASRVRVRNTGELFF. The CDR3 DNA, read in part, is TGTGCCAGCAGGGTCAGGGTCCGGAACACCGGGGAG.

To note about this clone: The missing CDR3 end, 3 residues past where the read stops, is filled in from the germline J gene. The chain links TRBV30 to TRBJ1-5; tentative D call: TRBD1 (6 bases). The germline V and J ends were trimmed by 0 bases and 7 bases, with 13 bases remaining between them. Germline assignment: CDR1 GTSNPN and CDR2 SVGIG (reference sequence). The CDR3 contains 14 residues. The CDR3 sequence: CAWSVGRGWQPQHF. The CDR3 DNA, read in part, is TGTGCCTGGAGTGTCGGGAGGGGGTGGCAGCCC.

For this clone: The read falls 3 residues short of the CDR3 end, and the missing part is taken from the germline J gene. The J gene is TRBJ2-5, the V gene TRBV6-1; 11 nucleotides agree with TRBD2. The CDR3 has 15 residues. J lost 5 bases, V lost 3 bases, and 5 bases had no gene match. Germline CDR1 is MNHNS and CDR2 is SASEGT. The CDR3 here is CASSDSGGAWETQYF. The sequenced part of the CDR3 DNA is TGTGCCAGCAGTGATAGCGGGGGGGCCTGGGAGACC.

Of note for this clone: The read finishes 3 residues shy of the CDR3 end, and the germline J gene is used to complete it. The genes are TRBV7-6 and TRBJ2-3; 10 bases align to TRBD2. The ends lost 4 bases at V and 0 bases at J; junction bases unmatched: 4. The germline CDR1 and CDR2 sequences are SGHVS and FNYEAQ. The CDR3 is 16 residues long. Partial CDR3 DNA: TGTGCCAGCAGCTCTCAGCGGGGGGGTAGCACAGATACG. As protein: CASSSQRGGSTDT. The whole CDR3 is CASSSQRGGSTDTQYF. Supplemented by reference TRBV7-6 and TRBJ2-3, the full variable domain reads GAGVSQSPRYKVTKRGQDVALRCDPISGHVSLYWYRQALGQGPEFLTYFNYEAQQDKSGLPNDRFSAERPEGSISTLTIQRTEQRDSAMYRCASSSQRGGSTDTQYFGPGTRLTVL.

In the case of this clone: The read ends 3 residues shy of where the CDR3 ends; the end is completed using the germline J gene. This chain uses TRBV20-1 with TRBJ1-6; D gene ambiguous. This CDR3 spans 13 amino acids. V lost 6 bases and J lost 9, with 15 bases in between. Germline V gene sequence: CDR1 DFQATT, CDR2 SNEGSKA (reference sequence). Incomplete CDR3 DNA: TGCAGTGCCCCGGCGGGGTTGGGTTCACCC. Amino acid sequence: CSAPAGLGSP. The whole CDR3 sequence is CSAPAGLGSPLHF.

Regarding this clone: The missing CDR3 end, 3 residues past where the read stops, is filled in from the germline J gene. The gene calls are TRBV19 and TRBJ2-7, with TRBD1 identical over 8 bases. Germline V CDR1 and CDR2: LNHDA, SQIVND (reference sequence). The CDR3 totals 16 residues. V gave up 1 base and J gave up 1 base; unmatched junction bases: 6. The CDR3 region is CASSIGQGTASYEQYF. The DNA read from the CDR3 is TGTGCCAGTAGTATAGGACAGGGGACGGCATCCTACGAG. The full variable domain, in which reference TRBV19 and TRBJ2-7 provide the parts outside the CDR3, is DGGITQSPKYLFRKEGQNVTLSCEQNLNHDAMYWYRQDPGQGLRLIYYSQIVNDFQKGDIAEGYSVSREKKESFPLTVTSAQKNPTAFYLCASSIGQGTASYEQYFGPGTRLTVT.

A word on this clone: The CDR3 is cut off 3 residues early in the read; its end comes from the germline J gene. The V call is TRBV10-3, the J call TRBJ2-3, with D hard to call. The germline CDR1 and CDR2 sequences are ENHRY and SYGVKD. CDR3 length equals 13 residues. V lost 2 bases and J lost 1, with 4 bases in between. The sequenced CDR3 bases are TGTGCCATCAGTGAGGAGGGCACAGATACG. This translates into CAISEEGTDT. Given in full, the CDR3 is CAISEEGTDTQYF.